Shown below are 15 T cell receptor beta chains from a single sample sequenced in a study of blood T cell repertoires in COVID-19. The assay was immunoSEQ multiplex PCR, and TCRdb's table has in-frame clones only and misses some. The table includes more than 45,000 clones, 90% to 95% detected once. The sequencing input was peripheral blood. The receptors shown here come from an elderly woman with acute or convalescent COVID-19.

The V and J genes are TRBV5-1 and TRBJ2-3; 11 bases map to TRBD2. The CDR3 loop spans 17 amino acids. V trimming: 2 bases; J trimming: 2 bases; junction bases outside the gene matches: 7. The germline gives CDR1 SGHRS, CDR2 YFSETQ. CDR3 in amino acids: CASSLGGTSGITDTQYF. CDR3 nucleotide sequence: TGCGCCAGCAGCTTAGGCGGGACTAGCGGAATCACAGATACGCAGTATTTT.

The chain carries TRBV4-2 and TRBJ1-4; the D is unclear. Trimming pared 0 bases from V and 5 bases from J, leaving 13 bases between. Per the germline V gene, CDR1 is LGHNA and CDR2 is YNFKEQ. CDR3 size: 16 residues. Here the CDR3 DNA reads TGTGCCAGCAGCCAAGAAGGAGACCGTCGAAATGAAAAACTGTTTTTT. It translates to CASSQEGDRRNEKLFF.

This clone was recorded once. The chain combines TRBV7-2 with TRBJ2-3; 7 bases map to TRBD2. Losses at the gene ends were 3 bases for V and 2 bases for J; bases not matched to a gene: 17. From germline, CDR1 is SGHTA and CDR2 FQGNSA. The CDR3 runs to 19 residues. The chain's CDR3 is CASSFFGGGPLGTTDTQYF. The CDR3 region has the DNA TGTGCCAGCAGCTTCTTCGGGGGAGGGCCCTTGGGAACCACAGATACGCAGTATTTT.

J is TRBJ1-5 and V is TRBV27; D perhaps matches TRBD1 (5 bases). The CDR3 extends over 14 amino acids. Trimming stripped 5 bases from V and 6 bases from J, with 14 bases between. Germline CDR1 is MNHEY and CDR2 is SMNVEV (reference sequence). CDR3 amino acids: CASSPRTGGQPQHF. CDR3 bases: TGTGCCAGCAGTCCCCGCACGGGGGGTCAGCCCCAGCATTTT.

The chain combines TRBV2 with TRBJ2-3; D not certain. Trimming removed 4 bases from V and 1 base from J, with 6 bases in between. The CDR3 runs 13 residues. CDR1 is SNHLY and CDR2 is FYNNEI in the germline V gene. The CDR3 DNA follows: TGTGCCAGCAGTGGAGAAGGCACAGATACGCAGTATTTT. This gives the protein CASSGEGTDTQYF.

V is TRBV19 and J is TRBJ1-2, with 9 bases identical to TRBD1. CDR1 and CDR2 (germline): LNHDA, SQIVND (reference sequence). Trimming cost V 6 bases and J 3 bases; bases outside gene matches: 8. The CDR3 is 15 residues long. CDR3 amino acids: CASSQPGQGDYGYTF. The CDR3 region has the DNA TGTGCCAGTAGCCAACCGGGACAGGGAGACTATGGCTACACCTTC. Full variable domain (remainder filled in from reference TRBV19 and TRBJ1-2): DGGITQSPKYLFRKEGQNVTLSCEQNLNHDAMYWYRQDPGQGLRLIYYSQIVNDFQKGDIAEGYSVSREKKESFPLTVTSAQKNPTAFYLCASSQPGQGDYGYTFGSGTRLTVV.

The V call is TRBV7-9, the J call TRBJ1-1, with D unresolved. Trimming took 3 bases from V and 7 from J, leaving 9 bases between them. CDR3 length equals 12 residues. Germline V lookup: CDR1 SEHNR, CDR2 FQNEAQ (reference sequence). The CDR3 nucleotides read TGTGCCAGCAGCTTCCTTCGGAGTGAAGCTTTCTTT. Its protein product is CASSFLRSEAFF.

This clone occurred once. The chain recombines TRBV10-3 with TRBJ1-1; 9 bases map to TRBD1. Germline V gives CDR1 ENHRY, CDR2 SYGVKD. With 5 bases clipped from V and 5 bases from J, the junction kept 6 bases outside the gene matches. The CDR3 spans 14 residues. CDR3 protein: CAISRDRDGTEAFF. DNA of the CDR3: TGTGCCATCAGTAGGGACAGGGATGGAACTGAAGCTTTCTTT.

The chain recombines TRBV23-1 with TRBJ1-2; no clear D. TRBV23-1 carries the ORF label, with uncertain function. V was clipped by 0 bases and J by 0 bases, with 5 bases between them. This CDR3 contains 14 residues. CDR3 amino acids: CASSQSSANYGYTF. The CDR3 DNA sequence: TGCGCCAGCAGTCAATCCTCAGCTAACTATGGCTACACCTTC.

V usage is TRBV9 and J usage is TRBJ1-4; no clear D. The CDR3 spans 16 residues. Germline V gene data show CDR1 as SGDLS and CDR2 as YYNGEE. Trimming pared 4 bases from V and 4 bases from J, leaving 17 bases between. CDR3: CASSPTPMRINEKLFF. In DNA form, the CDR3 reads TGTGCCAGCAGCCCAACCCCTATGAGGATTAATGAAAAACTGTTTTTT.

V is TRBV5-6 and J is TRBJ2-1, with unresolved D. This CDR3 has 15 amino acids. CDR1 and CDR2 (germline): SGHDT, YYEEEE. V was trimmed by 1 base and J by 0 bases, leaving 8 bases between them. The CDR3 here is CASSLTGSSYNEQFF. The CDR3 region has the DNA TGTGCCAGCAGCTTGACCGGGTCCTCCTACAATGAGCAGTTCTTC.

The chain has TRBV5-8 and TRBJ1-6; 7 bases match TRBD1. This CDR3 has 14 residues. The ends lost 2 bases at V and 5 bases at J; junction bases unmatched: 1. Per germline, CDR1 SGHTS and CDR2 YDEGEE. The CDR3: CASSFGTDNSPLHF. In DNA form, the CDR3 reads TGTGCCAGCAGCTTCGGGACAGATAATTCACCCCTCCACTTT.

The chain uses TRBV18 and TRBJ1-6; 7 nucleotides match TRBD1. Trimming removed 3 bases from V and 3 bases from J; junction bases left unmatched: 5. Germline V CDR1 and CDR2: KGHSH, LQKENI. This CDR3 comprises 16 residues. CDR3 bases: TGTGCCAGCTCACCCTGGGACAGAAACTATAATTCACCCCTCCACTTT. Protein product: CASSPWDRNYNSPLHF.

The chain couples TRBV19 to TRBJ2-3, with 8 bases matching TRBD2. The CDR3 consists of 15 residues. Germline CDR1 reads LNHDA; CDR2 reads SQIVND (reference sequence). The V gene end was trimmed by 4 bases and the J gene end by 5 bases; junction bases not matched to a gene: 8. CDR3 loop: CASSRLAGWLDTQYF. CDR3 nucleotides: TGTGCCAGTAGTAGATTAGCGGGATGGTTAGATACGCAGTATTTT.

The chain is built from TRBV18 and TRBJ2-4; 12 positions agree with TRBD2. Germline CDR1 KGHSH, CDR2 LQKENI. The CDR3 is made up of 19 amino acids. After removal of 6 bases from V and 3 bases from J, the junction contained 15 bases not matched to a gene. The CDR3 bases are TGTGCCAGCTCCGGGGGACTAGCGGGTTCGGCCGTGGTCAAAAACATTCAGTACTTC. Translating it yields CASSGGLAGSAVVKNIQYF.